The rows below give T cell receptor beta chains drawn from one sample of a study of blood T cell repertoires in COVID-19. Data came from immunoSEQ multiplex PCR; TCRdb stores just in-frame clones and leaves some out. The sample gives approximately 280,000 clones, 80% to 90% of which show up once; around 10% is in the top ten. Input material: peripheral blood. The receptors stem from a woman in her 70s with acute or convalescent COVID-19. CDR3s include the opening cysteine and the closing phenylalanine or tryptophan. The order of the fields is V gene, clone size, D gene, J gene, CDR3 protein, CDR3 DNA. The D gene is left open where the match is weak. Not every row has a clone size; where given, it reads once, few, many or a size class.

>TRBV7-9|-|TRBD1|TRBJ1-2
CASSPHRGPLANYGYTF
TGTGCCAGCAGCCCTCACAGGGGACCTTTAGCTAACTATGGCTACACCTTC
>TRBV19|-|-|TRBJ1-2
CASSAAGNYGYTF
TGTGCCAGTAGTGCCGCAGGGAACTATGGCTACACCTTC
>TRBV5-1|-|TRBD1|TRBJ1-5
CASSPGQASPNQPQHF
TGCGCCAGCAGCCCTGGACAGGCGTCCCCCAATCAGCCCCAGCATTTT
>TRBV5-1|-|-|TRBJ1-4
CASRSGITNEKLFF
TGCGCCAGCAGGTCCGGGATAACTAATGAAAAACTGTTTTTT
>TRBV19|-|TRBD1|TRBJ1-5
CASSIRDRNQPQHF
TGTGCCAGTAGTATCCGGGACAGAAATCAGCCCCAGCATTTT
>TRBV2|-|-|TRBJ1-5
CASSLGQGIGQPQHF
TGTGCCAGCAGCCTTGGTCAGGGAATCGGACAGCCCCAGCATTTT
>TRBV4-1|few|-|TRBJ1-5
CASSQDGSNQPQHF
TGCGCCAGCAGCCAAGACGGTTCTAATCAGCCCCAGCATTTT
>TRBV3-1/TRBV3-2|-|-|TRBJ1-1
CASSQLQATEAFF
TGTGCCAGCAGCCAATTACAGGCTACCGAAGCTTTCTTT
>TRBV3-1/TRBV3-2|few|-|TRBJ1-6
CASSQGATVNSPLHF
TGTGCCAGCAGCCAAGGAGCAACAGTTAATTCACCCCTCCACTTT
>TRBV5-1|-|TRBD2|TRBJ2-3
CASSLAPAGADTQYF
TGCGCCAGCAGCTTGGCCCCAGCGGGGGCAGATACGCAGTATTTT
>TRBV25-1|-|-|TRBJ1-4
CASSESDRDGELFF
TGTGCCAGCAGTGAATCCGACCGTGACGGGGAACTGTTTTTT
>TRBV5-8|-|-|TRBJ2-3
CASSLRTGTDTQYF
TGTGCCAGCAGCTTGAGGACAGGCACAGATACGCAGTATTTT
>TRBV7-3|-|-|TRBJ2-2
CASGPNTGELFF
TGTGCCAGCGGCCCGAACACCGGGGAGCTGTTTTTT
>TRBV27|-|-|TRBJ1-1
CASSLNGPAEAFF
TGTGCCAGCAGTTTAAATGGGCCAGCTGAAGCTTTCTTT
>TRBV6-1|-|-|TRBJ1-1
CASSEVLQSLRAEAFF
TGTGCCAGCAGTGAGGTCCTCCAGTCCCTGAGGGCTGAAGCTTTCTTT
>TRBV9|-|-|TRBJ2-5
CASSPQPGIETQYF
TGTGCCAGCAGCCCCCAGCCGGGAATAGAGACCCAGTACTTC
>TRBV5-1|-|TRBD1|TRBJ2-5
CASSSGQGGTQYF
TGCGCCAGCAGCTCGGGACAGGGGGGGACCCAGTACTTC
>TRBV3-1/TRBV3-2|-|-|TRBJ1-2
CASSHRTPRGYTF
TGTGCCAGCAGCCACCGGACTCCGAGGGGCTACACCTTC
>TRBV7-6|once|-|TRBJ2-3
CASSYRDTQYF
TGTGCCAGCTCTTATAGAGATACGCAGTATTTT
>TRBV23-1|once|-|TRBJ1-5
CASSQNHLGYSNQPQHF
TGCGCCAGCAGCCAGAACCATCTAGGCTATAGCAATCAGCCCCAGCATTTT
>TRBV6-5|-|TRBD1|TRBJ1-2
CASSRTGDGYTF
TGTGCCAGCAGTCGGACAGGGGACGGCTACACCTTC
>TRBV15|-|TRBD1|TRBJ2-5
CATSRDGTDQETQYF
TGTGCCACCAGCAGAGATGGGACAGATCAAGAGACCCAGTACTTC
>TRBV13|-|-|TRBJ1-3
CASSLVLSVSDTIYF
TGTGCCAGCAGCTTAGTCCTGTCTGTCTCGGACACCATATATTTT
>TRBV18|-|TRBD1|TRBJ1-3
CASSPSSGGRSGNTIYF
TGTGCCAGCTCACCGTCTTCAGGGGGCCGGTCAGGAAACACCATATATTTT
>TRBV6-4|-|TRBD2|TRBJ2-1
CASSEVTSSGDEQFF
TGTGCCAGCAGTGAAGTGACGTCTAGCGGGGATGAGCAGTTCTTC
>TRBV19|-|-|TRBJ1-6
CASSIASYNSPLHF
TGTGCCAGTAGTATAGCGTCCTATAATTCACCCCTCCACTTT
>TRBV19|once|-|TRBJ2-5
CASSTQQETQYF
TGTGCCAGTAGTACCCAACAAGAGACCCAGTACTTC
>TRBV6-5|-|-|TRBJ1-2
CASSSQGTNYGYTF
TGTGCCAGCAGTTCACAGGGAACTAACTATGGCTACACCTTC
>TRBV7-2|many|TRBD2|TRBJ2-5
CASSFGVRSGGQETQYF
TGTGCCAGCAGCTTTGGTGTGCGCAGCGGGGGCCAAGAGACCCAGTACTTC
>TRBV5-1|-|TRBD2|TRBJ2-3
CASSSRLAGGLTDTQYF
TGCGCCAGCAGCTCCCGACTAGCGGGGGGACTCACAGATACGCAGTATTTT
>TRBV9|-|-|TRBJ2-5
CASSVNSLETQYF
TGTGCCAGCAGCGTAAACTCCTTGGAGACCCAGTACTTC
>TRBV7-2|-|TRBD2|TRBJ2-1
CASEMGGFNHEQFF
TGTGCCAGCGAAATGGGGGGGTTCAACCATGAGCAGTTCTTC
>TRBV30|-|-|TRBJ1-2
CAWSPRGSYTF
TGTGCCTGGAGTCCTCGGGGTAGCTACACCTTC
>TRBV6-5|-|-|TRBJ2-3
CASRARTQSTDTQYF
TGTGCCAGCAGGGCCCGGACTCAGTCGACAGATACGCAGTATTTT
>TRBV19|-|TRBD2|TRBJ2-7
CASSIRLADVEQYF
TGTGCCAGTAGTATCCGGCTAGCGGACGTGGAGCAGTACTTC
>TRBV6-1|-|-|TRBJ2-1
CASSENRGYNEQFF
TGTGCCAGCAGTGAAAACCGGGGGTACAATGAGCAGTTCTTC
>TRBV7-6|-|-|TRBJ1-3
CASSLAPGAGNTIYF
TGTGCCAGCAGCTTAGCGCCAGGGGCTGGAAACACCATATATTTT
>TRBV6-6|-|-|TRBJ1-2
CASGRDYGYTF
TGTGCCAGCGGCAGGGACTATGGCTACACCTTC
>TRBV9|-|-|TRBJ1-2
CASSVIGKDRDYGYTF
TGTGCCAGCAGCGTCATCGGGAAGGACCGGGACTATGGCTACACCTTC
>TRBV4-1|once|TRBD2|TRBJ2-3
CASSPLAGGSSTDTQYF
TGCGCCAGCAGCCCCCTAGCGGGGGGGTCTAGCACAGATACGCAGTATTTT
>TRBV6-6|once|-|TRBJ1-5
CASSYREGVQPQHF
TGTGCCAGCAGTTATCGGGAGGGGGTTCAGCCCCAGCATTTT
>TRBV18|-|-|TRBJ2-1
CASSPLLPNEQFF
TGTGCCAGCTCACCTTTACTCCCGAATGAGCAGTTCTTC
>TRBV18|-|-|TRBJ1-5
CASSRSGGGQPQHF
TGTGCCAGCTCACGATCTGGGGGCGGTCAGCCCCAGCATTTT
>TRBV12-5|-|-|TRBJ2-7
CASGSVGLEFYEQYF
TGTGCTAGTGGTTCTGTGGGACTCGAATTCTACGAGCAGTACTTC
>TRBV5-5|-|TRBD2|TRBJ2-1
CASSLEPSGYNEQFF
TGTGCCAGCAGCTTGGAACCTAGCGGCTACAATGAGCAGTTCTTC
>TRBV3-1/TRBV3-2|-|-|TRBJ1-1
CASSHLGARNTEAFF
TGTGCCAGCAGCCACTTAGGGGCAAGGAACACTGAAGCTTTCTTT
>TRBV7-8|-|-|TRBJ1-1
CASSPNTNTEAFF
TGTGCCAGCAGCCCGAACACGAACACTGAAGCTTTCTTT
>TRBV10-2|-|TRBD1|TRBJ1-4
CASGTGVEKLFF
TGCGCCAGCGGGACAGGGGTTGAAAAACTGTTTTTT
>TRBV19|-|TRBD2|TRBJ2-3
CASASGGAYTQYF
TGTGCCAGCGCTAGCGGGGGGGCTTATACGCAGTATTTT
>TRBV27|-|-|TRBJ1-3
CARSRDTIYF
TGTGCCAGGTCCCGGGACACCATATATTTT
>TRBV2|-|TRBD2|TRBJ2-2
CASKTSGDTGELFF
TGTGCCAGCAAGACTAGCGGGGACACCGGGGAGCTGTTTTTT
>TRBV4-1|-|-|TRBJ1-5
CASSQAGGNQPQHF
TGCGCCAGCAGCCAGGCGGGGGGCAATCAGCCCCAGCATTTT
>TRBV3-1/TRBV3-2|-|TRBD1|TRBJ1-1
CASSPTGAQGEAFF
TGTGCCAGCAGCCCGACAGGGGCTCAGGGTGAAGCTTTCTTT
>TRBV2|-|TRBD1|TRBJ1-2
CASIRDRVDGYTF
TGTGCCAGCATCCGGGACAGGGTCGATGGCTACACCTTC
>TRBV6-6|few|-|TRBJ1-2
CASSRDSYGYTF
TGTGCCAGCAGTCGCGACAGCTATGGCTACACCTTC
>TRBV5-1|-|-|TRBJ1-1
CASSSRPGGLNTEAFF
TGCGCCAGCAGCTCCCGGCCAGGAGGCCTGAACACTGAAGCTTTCTTT
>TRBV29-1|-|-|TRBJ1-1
CSVRVSREAFF
TGCAGCGTTCGGGTGAGTAGGGAAGCTTTCTTT